Each of the 28 T cell receptor beta chains below was sequenced from the same sample in a study of T cell responses to AZD1222 COVID-19 vaccine. Repertoires were generated with immunoSEQ multiplex PCR, while TCRdb's copy carries only in-frame clones and drops some. This table has about 85,000 clones, roughly 85% appearing once. Sample: peripheral blood, taken 28 days after the second AZD1222 dose. The receptors stem from an adult who received the AZD1222 COVID-19 vaccine.

The chain joins TRBV30 to TRBJ1-5; D is ambiguous. Deletions cut 0 bases from V and 4 bases from J, with 10 bases between. Looked up from germline, CDR1 is GTSNPN and CDR2 is SVGIG (reference sequence). This CDR3 region has 14 residues. The CDR3 sequence: CAWSVPSQNQPQHF. The CDR3 DNA is TGTGCCTGGAGTGTACCCAGTCAGAATCAGCCCCAGCATTTT. The complete variable domain, with remaining parts taken from reference TRBV30 and TRBJ1-5, reads SQTIHQWPATLVQPVGSPLSLECTVEGTSNPNLYWYRQAAGRGLQLLFYSVGIGQISSEVPQNLSASRPQDRQFILSSKKLLLSDSGFYLCAWSVPSQNQPQHFGDGTRLSIL.

The CDR3 protein is CASSTPGRKADTEAFF. Here the CDR3 DNA reads TGTGCCAGTAGTACCCCCGGAAGAAAGGCGGACACTGAAGCTTTCTTT. The chain links TRBV19 to TRBJ1-1; unclear D gene. The CDR3 covers 16 residues. The germline V gene encodes CDR1 LNHDA and CDR2 SQIVND (reference sequence). Trimming removed 4 bases at V and 3 bases at J, with 18 bases between.

This chain joins TRBV7-2 and TRBJ1-2, with D maybe TRBD1 (6 bases). This CDR3 contains 15 residues. CDR1 and CDR2 (germline): SGHTA, FQGNSA. Trimming stripped 5 bases from V and 7 bases from J, with 20 bases between. In DNA form, the CDR3 reads TGTGCCAGCAGCCCGGGGTGGGGGGGGCTCGGTGGCTACACCTTC. Residues: CASSPGWGGLGGYTF.

This sequence joins TRBV12-3 or TRBV12-4 and TRBJ2-2; the D gene is possibly TRBD2 (5 bases). V was clipped by 7 bases and J by 6 bases, with 12 bases between them. This CDR3 has 13 residues. CDR3 protein: CASTWTLPGELFF. CDR3 coding DNA: TGTGCCAGCACCTGGACTTTGCCCGGGGAGCTGTTTTTT.

This chain links TRBV12-3 or TRBV12-4 with TRBJ1-1; the D gene is possibly TRBD1 (5 bases). With 6 bases removed from V and 6 bases from J, the gap between germline ends came to 11 bases. The length of the CDR3 is 12 residues. The CDR3 region has the DNA TGTGCCAGCAGCCCCCCGGGACCTGAAGCTTTCTTT. It encodes CASSPPGPEAFF.

This chain connects TRBV18 to TRBJ1-1; TRBD1 aligns across 9 bases. The junction had 3 bases not matched to a gene; V was cut back by 2 bases and J by 2 bases. This CDR3 region has 15 residues. The germline CDR1 and CDR2 sequences are KGHSH and LQKENI. The CDR3: CASSPGTGKNTEAFF. CDR3 nucleotides: TGTGCCAGCTCACCAGGGACAGGGAAAAACACTGAAGCTTTCTTT.

This sequence joins TRBV27 and TRBJ2-7, with D possibly being TRBD1 (6 bases). Germline V gives CDR1 MNHEY, CDR2 SMNVEV (reference sequence). The V end lost 1 base, the J end lost 0 bases, and 16 bases lay between the germline ends. The CDR3 is made up of 17 amino acids. The CDR3 nucleotides are TGTGCCAGCAGTTTATATGGGGGAACAGGGAACTCCTACGAGCAGTACTTC. Its translation: CASSLYGGTGNSYEQYF.

The V and J genes are TRBV29-1 and TRBJ1-1, with D hard to call. This CDR3 has 15 residues. CDR1 SQVTM and CDR2 ANQGSEA come from the germline V gene. Trimming removed 0 bases at V and 1 base at J, with 12 bases between. The CDR3 region is CSVEDPWYKNTEAFF. CDR3 nucleotides: TGCAGCGTTGAAGACCCCTGGTACAAGAACACTGAAGCTTTCTTT.

V usage is TRBV20-1 and J usage is TRBJ2-1; D is perhaps TRBD2 (6 bases). The CDR3 is 11 residues long. Trimming removed 6 bases from V and 10 bases from J, with 13 bases in between. Per germline, CDR1 DFQATT and CDR2 SNEGSKA (reference sequence). This chain's CDR3 is CSAGTPREQFF. The CDR3 region has the DNA TGCAGTGCGGGGACTCCGAGGGAGCAGTTCTTC.

The chain is built from TRBV27 and TRBJ1-1; weak D call: TRBD1 (5 bases). Germline assignment: CDR1 MNHEY and CDR2 SMNVEV (reference sequence). V was pared by 1 base and J by 5 bases, with 17 bases between. The CDR3 is made up of 16 amino acids. CDR3 nucleotide sequence: TGTGCCAGCAGTTTATTTCAGGGTGGCAAGGGTACTGAAGCTTTCTTT. Translating gives CASSLFQGGKGTEAFF.

This clone was counted a single time. The J gene is TRBJ2-2, the V gene TRBV6-5; D call uncertain. This CDR3 has 12 amino acids. Trimming removed 3 bases at V and 6 bases at J, with 5 bases between. CDR1 and CDR2 from the germline V gene are MNHEY and SVGAGI. The DNA for the CDR3 is TGTGCCAGCAGTTATGTTCCCGGGGAGCTGTTTTTT. Amino acids: CASSYVPGELFF.

The gene calls are TRBV28 and TRBJ2-1; D is possibly TRBD2 (6 bases). Germline V gives CDR1 MDHEN, CDR2 SYDVKM. This CDR3 is 12 amino acids long. Trimming removed 7 bases from V and 9 bases from J, with 13 bases in between. In DNA, the CDR3 is TGTGCCAGCACCCTGACTAGGCGTGAGCAGTTCTTC. Protein: CASTLTRREQFF.

Details on this clone: Relative to the germline gene, one junction end is altered; a read error may explain this. Other DNA sequences within the sample encode an identical CDR3. The rearrangement uses TRBV5-1 and TRBJ2-5, with D hard to call. CDR1 and CDR2 from the germline V gene are SGHRS and YFSETQ. The CDR3 is 13 amino acids. The CDR3 DNA reads TGCGCCAGCAGCTTGGACGGGCAAGGGACCCAGTACTTC. It encodes CASSLDGQGTQYF.

The chain combines TRBV27 with TRBJ2-1; 10 nucleotides line up with TRBD2. CDR1 is MNHEY, CDR2 SMNVEV, per germline (reference sequence). V shed 2 bases, J shed 12 bases, and the junction held 16 bases outside the gene matches. This CDR3 spans 17 amino acids. This CDR3 is CASSLRGLAGEGGPQFF. CDR3 coding DNA: TGTGCCAGCAGTTTAAGAGGCCTAGCGGGAGAGGGCGGTCCGCAGTTCTTC.

The rearrangement joins TRBV18 to TRBJ1-5; 8 bases agree with TRBD1. Trimming took 3 bases from V and 7 from J; bases not matched to a gene: 11. The CDR3 is 16 amino acids. Germline CDR1 KGHSH, CDR2 LQKENI. The CDR3 loop is CASSPSDRTGYQPQHF. In DNA, the CDR3 is TGTGCCAGCTCACCCTCCGATAGGACAGGGTACCAGCCCCAGCATTTT. The complete variable domain, with remaining parts taken from reference TRBV18 and TRBJ1-5, reads NAGVMQNPRHLVRRRGQEARLRCSPMKGHSHVYWYRQLPEEGLKFMVYLQKENIIDESGMPKERFSAEFPKEGPSILRIQQVVRGDSAAYFCASSPSDRTGYQPQHFGDGTRLSIL.

CDR3 residues: CASSSSRRGATDTQYF. The CDR3 DNA is TGTGCCAGCAGCTCTTCACGCCGGGGGGCCACAGATACGCAGTATTTT. This rearrangement joins TRBV3-1 (or the pseudogene TRBV3-2) to TRBJ2-3, with a tentative D call TRBD2 (7 bases). Germline CDR1 reads LGHDT; CDR2 reads YNNKEL (reference sequence). CDR3 size: 16 residues. V dropped 5 bases and J dropped 2 bases, with 17 bases sitting between them.

The rearrangement joins TRBV7-6 to TRBJ2-7; D remains ambiguous. V dropped 4 bases and J dropped 3 bases, with 13 bases sitting between them. Germline-derived CDR1 and CDR2 are SGHVS and FNYEAQ. This CDR3 is 14 amino acids long. CDR3: CASSSFDGSYEQYF. The DNA for the CDR3 is TGTGCCAGCAGCTCGTTCGACGGTAGCTACGAGCAGTACTTC. The full variable domain, in which reference TRBV7-6 and TRBJ2-7 provide the parts outside the CDR3, is GAGVSQSPRYKVTKRGQDVALRCDPISGHVSLYWYRQALGQGPEFLTYFNYEAQQDKSGLPNDRFSAERPEGSISTLTIQRTEQRDSAMYRCASSSFDGSYEQYFGPGTRLTVT.

J is TRBJ2-7 and V is TRBV28; possible D gene TRBD1, 5 bases. This CDR3 contains 12 residues. V was shortened by 10 bases and J by 6 bases, with 16 bases between the two germline ends. The germline CDR1 and CDR2 sequences are MDHEN and SYDVKM. The DNA of the CDR3 is TGTGCCACCAAACTACAGGCAACCGAGCAGTACTTC. This gives the protein CATKLQATEQYF.

J is TRBJ2-2 and V is TRBV7-6, with unresolved D. The germline V gene has CDR1 SGHVS and CDR2 FNYEAQ. Trimming cost V 5 bases and J 4 bases, with 17 bases left between them. This CDR3 region has 16 residues. The chain's CDR3 is CASSARGSRLTGELFF. The CDR3 DNA is TGTGCCAGCAGCGCCAGAGGTTCCAGACTCACCGGGGAGCTGTTTTTT.

The chain links TRBV27 to TRBJ2-2; TRBD2 aligns across 10 bases. Germline V gene sequence: CDR1 MNHEY, CDR2 SMNVEV (reference sequence). The CDR3 consists of 15 residues. V lost 6 bases to trimming and J lost 3 bases; unmatched junction nucleotides: 4. The CDR3 sequence is CASRLAGVHTGELFF. The DNA for the CDR3 is TGTGCCAGCAGGCTAGCGGGGGTCCACACCGGGGAGCTGTTTTTT.

CDR3 protein: CASSPKPVAGHEQFF. For the CDR3, the DNA is TGTGCCAGCAGCCCGAAACCGGTAGCGGGGCATGAGCAGTTCTTC. This sequence joins TRBV7-9 and TRBJ2-1, with 8 bases aligning to TRBD2. The CDR3 consists of 15 residues. Germline assignment: CDR1 SEHNR and CDR2 FQNEAQ (reference sequence). V gave up 5 bases and J gave up 8 bases; unmatched junction bases: 11.

The chain couples TRBV4-1 to TRBJ1-2; unclear D gene. Germline V gene data show CDR1 as MGHRA and CDR2 as YSYEKL. Deletions cut 4 bases from V and 4 bases from J, with 10 bases between. This CDR3 is built from 13 residues. The CDR3: CASSPRLGYGYTF. CDR3 sequence (DNA): TGCGCCAGCAGCCCCCGTCTCGGCTATGGCTACACCTTC.

The chain has TRBV6-5 and TRBJ1-1; 9 positions agree with TRBD1. The germline gives CDR1 MNHEY, CDR2 SVGAGI. The CDR3 is made up of 15 amino acids. With 5 bases clipped from V and 4 bases from J, the junction kept 8 bases outside the gene matches. The chain's CDR3 is CASSPTGGPGTEAFF. Written as DNA, the CDR3 is TGTGCCAGCAGTCCGACAGGGGGTCCCGGCACTGAAGCTTTCTTT.

This clone was seen a handful of times. The J gene is TRBJ2-7, the V gene TRBV2, with TRBD1 matching over 9 bases. Germline V gene lookup returns CDR1 SNHLY and CDR2 FYNNEI. V lost 5 bases, J lost 2 bases, and 4 bases stayed unmatched. The CDR3 has 14 amino acids. Here the CDR3 reads CASSRGQGPYEQYF. The DNA of the CDR3 is TGTGCCAGCAGTCGGGGACAGGGACCCTACGAGCAGTACTTC.

CDR3 residues: CASSLGYGTNNEQFF. As DNA, the CDR3 is TGTGCCAGCAGCTTAGGGTATGGAACGAACAATGAGCAGTTCTTC. The chain couples TRBV7-6 to TRBJ2-1; the D is unclear. Looked up from germline, CDR1 is SGHVS and CDR2 is FNYEAQ. V lost 1 base and J 5 bases, leaving 12 bases between the germline ends. This CDR3 is built from 15 residues. The full variable domain, rest sourced from reference TRBV7-6 and TRBJ2-1, is GAGVSQSPRYKVTKRGQDVALRCDPISGHVSLYWYRQALGQGPEFLTYFNYEAQQDKSGLPNDRFSAERPEGSISTLTIQRTEQRDSAMYRCASSLGYGTNNEQFFGPGTRLTVL.

This chain connects TRBV3-1 (or the pseudogene TRBV3-2) to TRBJ1-1; D not resolved. The V end lost 3 bases, the J end lost 0 bases, and 5 bases lay between the germline ends. The V gene's germline CDR1 is LGHDT and CDR2 YNNKEL (reference sequence). The CDR3 loop spans 13 amino acids. This CDR3 reads CASSHRVNTEAFF. The CDR3 bases are TGTGCCAGCAGCCATCGCGTGAACACTGAAGCTTTCTTT.

This clone showed up just once. This rearrangement joins TRBV28 to TRBJ2-2; D call uncertain. The ends were cut back, 5 bases at V and 5 bases at J, with 15 bases in the middle. CDR1 and CDR2 (germline): MDHEN, SYDVKM. The CDR3 runs to 15 residues. CDR3 amino acids: CASSTFPDQTGELFF. The CDR3 DNA reads as TGTGCCAGCAGTACATTCCCGGACCAAACCGGGGAGCTGTTTTTT.

This chain links TRBV5-1 with TRBJ2-1, with a weak D call TRBD1 (6 bases). This CDR3 has 14 residues. Germline loops: CDR1 SGHRS, CDR2 YFSETQ. V was cut by 4 bases and J by 5 bases, with 13 bases left in between. CDR3 sequence reads: CASSLDGTNNEQFF. The CDR3 coding sequence is TGCGCCAGCAGCCTCGACGGGACAAACAATGAGCAGTTCTTC. Variable domain in full (rest from reference TRBV5-1 and TRBJ2-1): KAGVTQTPRYLIKTRGQQVTLSCSPISGHRSVSWYQQTPGQGLQFLFEYFSETQRNKGNFPGRFSGRQFSNSRSEMNVSTLELGDSALYLCASSLDGTNNEQFFGPGTRLTVL.